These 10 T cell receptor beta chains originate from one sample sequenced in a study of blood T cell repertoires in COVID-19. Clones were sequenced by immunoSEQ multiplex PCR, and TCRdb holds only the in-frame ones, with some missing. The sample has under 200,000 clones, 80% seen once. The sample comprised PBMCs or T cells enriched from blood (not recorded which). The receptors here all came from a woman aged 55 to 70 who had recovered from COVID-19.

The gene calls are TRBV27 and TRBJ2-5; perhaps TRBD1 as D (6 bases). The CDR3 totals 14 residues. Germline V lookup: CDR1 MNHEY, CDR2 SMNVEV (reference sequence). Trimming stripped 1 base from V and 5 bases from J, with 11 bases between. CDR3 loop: CASSLWSGVETQYF. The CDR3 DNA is TGTGCCAGCAGTTTATGGTCAGGGGTTGAGACCCAGTACTTC.

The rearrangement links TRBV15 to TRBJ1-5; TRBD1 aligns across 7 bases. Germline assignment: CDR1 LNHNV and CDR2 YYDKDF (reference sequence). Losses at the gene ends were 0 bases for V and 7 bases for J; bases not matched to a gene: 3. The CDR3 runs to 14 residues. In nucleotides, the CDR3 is TGTGCCACCAGCAGAGATGGAGGGGGCCAGCCCCAGCATTTT. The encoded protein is CATSRDGGGQPQHF.

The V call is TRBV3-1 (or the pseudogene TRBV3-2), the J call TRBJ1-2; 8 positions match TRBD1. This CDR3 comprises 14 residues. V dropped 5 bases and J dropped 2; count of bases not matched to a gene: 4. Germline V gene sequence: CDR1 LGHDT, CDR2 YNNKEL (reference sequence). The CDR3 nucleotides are TGTGCCAGCAGCTTCGGACAGGGAAACTATGGCTACACCTTC. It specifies CASSFGQGNYGYTF.

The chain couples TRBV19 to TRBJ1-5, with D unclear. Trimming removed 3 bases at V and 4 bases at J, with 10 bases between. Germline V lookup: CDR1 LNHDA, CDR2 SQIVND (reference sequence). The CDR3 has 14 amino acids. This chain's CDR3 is CASSITGSNQPQHF. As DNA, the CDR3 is TGTGCCAGTAGTATTACCGGGTCAAATCAGCCCCAGCATTTT.

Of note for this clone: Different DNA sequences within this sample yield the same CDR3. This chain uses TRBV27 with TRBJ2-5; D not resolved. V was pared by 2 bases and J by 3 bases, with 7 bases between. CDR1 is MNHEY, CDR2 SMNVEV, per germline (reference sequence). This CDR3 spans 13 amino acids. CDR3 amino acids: CASSLRREETQYF. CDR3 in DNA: TGTGCCAGCAGTTTACGGAGAGAAGAGACCCAGTACTTC.

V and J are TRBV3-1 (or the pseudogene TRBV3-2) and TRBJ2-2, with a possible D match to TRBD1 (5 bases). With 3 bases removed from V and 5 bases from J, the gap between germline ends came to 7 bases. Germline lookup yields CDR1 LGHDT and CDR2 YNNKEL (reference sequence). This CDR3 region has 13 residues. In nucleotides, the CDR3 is TGTGCCAGCAGCCACTCAGGGACCGGGGAGCTGTTTTTT. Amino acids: CASSHSGTGELFF.

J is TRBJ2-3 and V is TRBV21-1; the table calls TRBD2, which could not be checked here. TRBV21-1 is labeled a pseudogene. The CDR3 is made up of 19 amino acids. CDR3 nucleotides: TGTGCCAGCAGCAAAGGGGACCTAAGAGCGGGGGGATCCACAGATACGCAGTATTTT. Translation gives CASSKGDLRAGGSTDTQYF.

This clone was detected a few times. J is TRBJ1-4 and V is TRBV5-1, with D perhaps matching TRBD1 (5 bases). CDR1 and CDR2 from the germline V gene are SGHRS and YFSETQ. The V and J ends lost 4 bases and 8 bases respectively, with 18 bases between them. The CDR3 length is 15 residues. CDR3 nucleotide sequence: TGCGCCAGCAGCCTCGTCCCCCGGGGGGAAGAAAAACTGTTTTTT. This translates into CASSLVPRGEEKLFF.

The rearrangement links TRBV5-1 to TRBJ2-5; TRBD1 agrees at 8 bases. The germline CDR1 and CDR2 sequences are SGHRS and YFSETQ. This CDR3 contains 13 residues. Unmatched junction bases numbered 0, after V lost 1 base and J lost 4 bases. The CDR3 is CASSLTGGETQYF. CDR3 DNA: TGCGCCAGCAGCTTGACAGGGGGAGAGACCCAGTACTTC.

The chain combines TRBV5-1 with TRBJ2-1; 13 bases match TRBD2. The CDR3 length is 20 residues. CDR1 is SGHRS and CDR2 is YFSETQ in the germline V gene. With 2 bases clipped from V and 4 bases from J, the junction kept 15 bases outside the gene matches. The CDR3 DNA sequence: TGCGCCAGCAGCTTCTACCCCATTACTAGCGGGGGGGCCCAGTACAATGAGCAGTTCTTC. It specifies CASSFYPITSGGAQYNEQFF.